Shown below are 25 T cell receptor beta chains from a single sample sequenced in a study of OX40 agonist ivuxolimab in advanced cancers. Libraries were prepared by immunoSEQ multiplex PCR; TCRdb keeps only in-frame clonotypes and omits some of them. The repertoire has about 77,000 clones, roughly 87% of them found once; the top ten carry less than 8%. The sample in question was CD4+ or CD8+ T cells sorted from blood, obtained in a trial of the OX40 agonist ivuxolimab. The receptors here all came from an adult with an advanced solid tumor such as melanoma, head and neck, liver or kidney cancer.

The chain uses TRBV5-1 and TRBJ2-5; 8 nucleotides align to TRBD1. The J segment lost 2 bases and the V segment lost 3 bases, leaving 3 bases of the junction unmatched. The CDR3 extends over 14 amino acids. Germline V lookup: CDR1 SGHRS, CDR2 YFSETQ. CDR3 bases: TGCGCCAGCAGCTGGGGGACAGGACAAGAGACCCAGTACTTC. It is translated as CASSWGTGQETQYF.

V and J are TRBV9 and TRBJ2-3; 13 nucleotides agree with TRBD2. The ends lost 4 bases at V and 5 bases at J; junction bases unmatched: 7. This CDR3 has 16 amino acids. Germline V CDR1 and CDR2: SGDLS, YYNGEE. This chain's CDR3 is CASSIGLAGEGDTQYF. DNA for the CDR3: TGTGCCAGCAGCATCGGACTAGCGGGAGAGGGAGATACGCAGTATTTT.

V and J are TRBV11-2 and TRBJ2-5; D is uncertain. Trimming stripped 4 bases from V and 6 bases from J, with 6 bases between. From germline, CDR1 is SGHAT and CDR2 FQNNGV. The CDR3 length is 11 residues. The chain's CDR3 is CASSSIQTQYF. The CDR3 DNA reads as TGTGCCAGCAGCTCTATACAGACCCAGTACTTC. The full variable domain, completed using reference TRBV11-2 and TRBJ2-5, is EAGVAQSPRYKIIEKRQSVAFWCNPISGHATLYWYQQILGQGPKLLIQFQNNGVVDDSQLPKDRFSAERLKGVDSTLKIQPAKLEDSAVYLCASSSIQTQYFGPGTRLLVL.

This clone was counted a single time. This chain connects TRBV5-5 to TRBJ2-3; 11 nucleotides line up with TRBD2. Per the germline V gene, CDR1 is SGHKS and CDR2 is YYEKEE (reference sequence). Trimming at V came to 0 bases and at J to 5 bases, leaving 8 bases not matched to a gene. CDR3 length equals 17 residues. DNA of the CDR3: TGTGCCAGCAGCTTGGCCCTAGCGGGGGGAGGTGGAGATACGCAGTATTTT. It translates to CASSLALAGGGGDTQYF.

This chain connects TRBV30 to TRBJ2-3; D remains unclear. Per the germline V gene, CDR1 is GTSNPN and CDR2 is SVGIG (reference sequence). Deletions cut 0 bases from V and 0 bases from J, with 7 bases between. This CDR3 contains 14 residues. The CDR3 sequence: CAWSVSGSTDTQYF. The CDR3 region has the DNA TGTGCCTGGAGTGTATCGGGTAGCACAGATACGCAGTATTTT.

The table lists this clone with a count of one. The V call is TRBV11-2, the J call TRBJ2-3; D is possibly TRBD1 (5 bases). The V gene lost 2 bases and the J gene lost 5 bases, with 5 bases spanning the gap. The CDR3 has 12 residues. Germline loops: CDR1 SGHAT, CDR2 FQNNGV. CDR3 sequence (DNA): TGTGCCAGCAGCTTACAGGGAGATACGCAGTATTTT. Its translation: CASSLQGDTQYF.

The chain uses TRBV29-1 and TRBJ2-1, with TRBD2 as a possible D gene (6 bases). Germline V gene data show CDR1 as SQVTM and CDR2 as ANQGSEA. V lost 5 bases and J lost 6, with 8 bases in between. This CDR3 is built from 11 residues. CDR3: CSVRELNEQFF. In DNA, the CDR3 is TGCAGCGTTCGGGAGCTCAATGAGCAGTTCTTC.

The chain recombines TRBV28 with TRBJ1-6, with TRBD1 as a possible D gene (6 bases). The ends were cut back, 6 bases at V and 0 bases at J, with 15 bases in the middle. Germline CDR1 reads MDHEN; CDR2 reads SYDVKM. The CDR3 sequence is 17 residues long. CDR3 DNA sequence: TGTGCCAGCAGGACAGGCTTACTAAGCTCCTATAATTCACCCCTCCACTTT. Translating it yields CASRTGLLSSYNSPLHF.

The rearrangement uses TRBV29-1 and TRBJ2-3; 10 nucleotides match TRBD1. This CDR3 region has 15 residues. Per the germline V gene, CDR1 is SQVTM and CDR2 is ANQGSEA. Trimming removed 7 bases from V and 7 bases from J; junction bases left unmatched: 14. In nucleotides, the CDR3 is TGCAGCGCCTCGTCCCGGGGACAGGGGTCAAATACGCAGTATTTT. The encoded protein is CSASSRGQGSNTQYF.

This clone came up once. The rearrangement uses TRBV19 and TRBJ1-2, with TRBD1 identical over 8 bases. V was pared by 3 bases and J by 7 bases, with 10 bases of the junction left unmatched. CDR1 and CDR2 from the germline V gene are LNHDA and SQIVND (reference sequence). The CDR3 consists of 15 residues. CDR3 nucleotides: TGTGCCAGTAGTATTAAAGCCAGGGGGCCGGGTGGCTACACCTTC. Its translation: CASSIKARGPGGYTF.

A single count supports this clone. The chain joins TRBV7-9 to TRBJ2-1, with TRBD1 matching 7 bases. V lost 1 base to trimming and J lost 5 bases; unmatched junction nucleotides: 2. Germline values: CDR1 SEHNR, CDR2 FQNEAQ (reference sequence). The CDR3 has 14 residues. The CDR3 region is CASSLVQGNNEQFF. The CDR3 DNA sequence: TGTGCCAGCAGCTTAGTACAGGGGAACAATGAGCAGTTCTTC.

CDR3 in DNA: TGTGCCAGCTCACCGGGAGGGGTCAATGAGCAGTTCTTC. It encodes CASSPGGVNEQFF. This chain connects TRBV18 to TRBJ2-1; TRBD2 matches at 7 bases. V shed 3 bases, J shed 6 bases, and the junction held 2 bases outside the gene matches. Per the germline V gene, CDR1 is KGHSH and CDR2 is LQKENI. The CDR3 is 13 amino acids.

CDR3 bases: TGTGCCAGCAGCTTAGCCGGCCACCTTAGCACAGATACGCAGTATTTT. Its protein product is CASSLAGHLSTDTQYF. The rearrangement links TRBV7-2 to TRBJ2-3; no clear D gene. The CDR3 extends over 16 amino acids. CDR1 is SGHTA, CDR2 FQGNSA, per germline. V lost 0 bases to trimming and J lost 0 bases, with 10 bases between them. The full variable domain, rest sourced from reference TRBV7-2 and TRBJ2-3, is GAGVSQSPSNKVTEKGKDVELRCDPISGHTALYWYRQSLGQGLEFLIYFQGNSAPDKSGLPSDRFSAERTGGSVSTLTIQRTQQEDSAVYLCASSLAGHLSTDTQYFGPGTRLTVL.

V usage is TRBV11-3 and J usage is TRBJ2-7; D is possibly TRBD1 or TRBD2 (6 bases each). The V gene lost 5 bases and the J gene lost 4 bases, with 15 bases spanning the gap. Per the germline V gene, CDR1 is SGHNT and CDR2 is YENEEA. The CDR3 extends over 14 amino acids. Written as DNA, the CDR3 is TGTGCCAGCAGCCCATCGCAGGGGACTTACGAGCAGTACTTC. Translation gives CASSPSQGTYEQYF.

The rearrangement joins TRBV7-2 to TRBJ2-7, with 14 bases identical to TRBD2. V was pared by 8 bases and J by 4 bases, with 7 bases of the junction left unmatched. This CDR3 is built from 15 residues. In germline, CDR1 is SGHTA, CDR2 FQGNSA. CDR3 coding DNA: TGTGCCAGCGGGGGACTAGCGGGAGTATCTTACGAGCAGTACTTC. Translated, it gives CASGGLAGVSYEQYF.

The rearrangement links TRBV9 to TRBJ1-3; a possible D gene is TRBD1 (6 bases). The CDR3 contains 12 residues. Germline V gene sequence: CDR1 SGDLS, CDR2 YYNGEE. V gave up 4 bases and J gave up 7 bases, with 9 bases separating them. CDR3 in amino acids: CASSFRGNTIYF. The DNA for the CDR3 is TGTGCCAGCAGCTTTAGGGGGAACACCATATATTTT.

The chain uses TRBV30 and TRBJ2-6; possibly TRBD1 for D (7 bases). This CDR3 has 18 amino acids. The germline V gene encodes CDR1 GTSNPN and CDR2 SVGIG (reference sequence). The CDR3 region has the DNA TGTGGTGGATCTAAAACCAGGGGGGCCTCCTCTGGGGCCAACGTCCTGACTTTC. It codes for CGGSKTRGASSGANVLTF.

The table lists this clone with a count of one. The J gene is TRBJ2-5, the V gene TRBV19, with 12 bases identical to TRBD2. With 6 bases clipped from V and 7 bases from J, the junction kept 9 bases outside the gene matches. The CDR3 spans 15 residues. Germline assignment: CDR1 LNHDA and CDR2 SQIVND (reference sequence). The CDR3 DNA reads TGTGCCAGTAGCGTCTCGGCTAGCGGGGGGGTGACCCAGTACTTC. Protein sequence: CASSVSASGGVTQYF.

The chain recombines TRBV5-1 with TRBJ1-3; 8 bases fit TRBD1. From germline, CDR1 is SGHRS and CDR2 YFSETQ. The J segment lost 4 bases and the V segment lost 5 bases, leaving 11 bases of the junction unmatched. CDR3 length: 16 amino acids. CDR3 in DNA: TGCGCCAGCAGGCATGACAGGGGAGGAGGAGGAAACACCATATATTTT. Protein sequence: CASRHDRGGGGNTIYF.

The rearrangement links TRBV6-5 to TRBJ1-5; the match to TRBD1 covers 7 bases. The CDR3 contains 15 residues. Looked up from germline, CDR1 is MNHEY and CDR2 is SVGAGI. V shed 6 bases and J 0 bases; nucleotides not matched to a gene: 5. The CDR3 sequence: CASSPRQGSNQPQHF. CDR3 coding DNA: TGTGCCAGCAGCCCACGACAGGGTAGCAATCAGCCCCAGCATTTT.

This chain links TRBV6-6 with TRBJ2-6; tentatively, D is TRBD1 (5 bases). The CDR3 is 16 residues long. The V end was cut by 0 bases, the J end by 2 bases, with 8 bases between. Germline assignment: CDR1 MNHNY and CDR2 SVGAGI (reference sequence). The DNA for the CDR3 is TGTGCCAGCAGTTACTCCACAGGCACTGGGGCCAACGTCCTGACTTTC. Encoded protein: CASSYSTGTGANVLTF.

The J gene is TRBJ2-7, the V gene TRBV6-5; 8 positions match TRBD2. J gave up 3 bases and V 5 bases, and 9 bases lay outside the gene matches. CDR3 length: 15 amino acids. Germline V gene data show CDR1 as MNHEY and CDR2 as SVGAGI. CDR3 coding DNA: TGTGCCAGCAGTCCCGCGGGGGGCAGAAACTACGAGCAGTACTTC. Its protein product is CASSPAGGRNYEQYF.

CDR3 protein: CASKLVGANVLTF. The CDR3 DNA follows: TGTGCCAGTAAGCTTGTCGGGGCCAACGTCCTGACTTTC. J is TRBJ2-6 and V is TRBV19; D not resolved. The CDR3 extends over 13 amino acids. Germline V gene sequence: CDR1 LNHDA, CDR2 SQIVND (reference sequence). The germline V and J ends were trimmed by 7 bases and 4 bases, with 8 bases remaining between them.

The rearrangement joins TRBV30 to TRBJ1-2; D might be TRBD1 (6 bases). CDR1 is GTSNPN and CDR2 is SVGIG in the germline V gene (reference sequence). Trimming left V 3 bases short and J 6 bases short, with 11 bases between. CDR3 size: 12 residues. The CDR3 nucleotides read TGTGCCTGGAGCCGACAGGTCAATGGCTACACCTTC. It encodes CAWSRQVNGYTF.

V gene TRBV18 combines with J gene TRBJ2-3; 14 bases line up with TRBD2. The CDR3 runs 16 residues. Trimming cost V 3 bases and J 4 bases; bases outside gene matches: 3. Per germline, CDR1 KGHSH and CDR2 LQKENI. Here the CDR3 DNA reads TGTGCCAGCTCACCGACTAGCGGGGGGGCTTCAGATACGCAGTATTTT. Translation gives CASSPTSGGASDTQYF. The full variable domain, its missing parts supplied by reference TRBV18 and TRBJ2-3, is NAGVMQNPRHLVRRRGQEARLRCSPMKGHSHVYWYRQLPEEGLKFMVYLQKENIIDESGMPKERFSAEFPKEGPSILRIQQVVRGDSAAYFCASSPTSGGASDTQYFGPGTRLTVL.